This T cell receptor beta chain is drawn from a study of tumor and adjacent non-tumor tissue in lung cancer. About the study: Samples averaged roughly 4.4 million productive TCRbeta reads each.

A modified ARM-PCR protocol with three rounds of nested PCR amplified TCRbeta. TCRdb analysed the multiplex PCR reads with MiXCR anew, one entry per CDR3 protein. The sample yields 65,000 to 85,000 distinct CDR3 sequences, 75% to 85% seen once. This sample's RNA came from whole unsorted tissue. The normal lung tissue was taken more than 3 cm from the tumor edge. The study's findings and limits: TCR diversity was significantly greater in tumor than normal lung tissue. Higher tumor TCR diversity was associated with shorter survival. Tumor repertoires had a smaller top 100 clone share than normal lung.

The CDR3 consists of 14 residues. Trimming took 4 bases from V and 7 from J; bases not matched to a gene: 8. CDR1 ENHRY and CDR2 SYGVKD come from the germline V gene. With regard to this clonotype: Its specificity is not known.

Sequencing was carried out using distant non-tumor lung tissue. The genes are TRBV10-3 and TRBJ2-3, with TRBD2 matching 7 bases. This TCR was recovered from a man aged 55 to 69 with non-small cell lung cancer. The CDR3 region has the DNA TGTGCCATCAGTGGACCAGCGGGATCAAATACGCAGTATTTT. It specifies CAISGPAGSNTQYF.